This T cell receptor beta chain originates from a study of cytomegalovirus exposure and HLA in healthy donors. Study-wide results and limits: When the data were analyzed later, several of the most significant clusters appeared to be linked to common viral pathogens. Across donors, most TCRs were seen rarely, yet some public ones were widespread.

Trimming pared 4 bases from V and 0 bases from J, leaving 18 bases between. The CDR3 is 18 residues long. The germline V gene has CDR1 SGHTA and CDR2 FQGNSA. On this clone: Its antigen is not identified.

Primers for the PCR totalled 60 Vbeta and 13 Jbeta. Method: immunoSEQ multiplex PCR; TCRdb's copy keeps in-frame clones and lacks some. This sample has roughly 150,000 clones, with 80% found just once. V gene TRBV7-2 combines with J gene TRBJ2-2; possibly TRBD2 for D (7 bases). Sequencing input: PBMCs. The TCR was taken from a man in his thirties or forties in good health and CMV-seronegative. The CDR3 bases are TGTGCCAGCAGCTCCGTTCACATCGGGGGGCCGAACACCGGGGAGCTGTTTTTT. It translates to CASSSVHIGGPNTGELFF.